The 19 T cell receptor beta chains listed next were all sequenced from one sample in a study of radiotherapy plus CTLA-4 blockade in lung cancer. The method was immunoSEQ multiplex PCR; TCRdb's version includes in-frame clones alone and lacks a portion of them. The sample contains about 76,000 clones, 84% of which appear only once. The sequences come from peripheral blood, collected from a patient treated with radiotherapy plus ipilimumab. The receptors shown here come from a human donor with non-small cell lung cancer who had stable disease on radiotherapy plus ipilimumab.

This chain uses TRBV6-5 with TRBJ1-5, with unresolved D. Germline CDR1 and CDR2: MNHEY and SVGAGI. Trimming stripped 8 bases from V and 10 bases from J, with 12 bases between. This CDR3 is 11 amino acids long. CDR3 sequence reads: CASGRGHPQHF. In nucleotides, the CDR3 is TGTGCCAGCGGTAGAGGTCACCCCCAGCATTTT.

The V and J genes are TRBV6-1 and TRBJ2-7; a possible D gene is TRBD1 (6 bases). The CDR3 extends over 14 amino acids. The V end lost 5 bases, the J end lost 6 bases, and 17 bases lay between the germline ends. The germline V gene has CDR1 MNHNS and CDR2 SASEGT. The CDR3 loop reads CASSPPGQNLEQYF. The CDR3 DNA reads as TGTGCCAGCAGTCCGCCGGGACAAAACCTCGAGCAGTACTTC.

The chain carries TRBV11-2 and TRBJ1-1; 7 bases map to TRBD1. J was trimmed by 7 bases and V by 1 base; bases with no gene match: 3. Germline assignment: CDR1 SGHAT and CDR2 FQNNGV. The CDR3 is 13 residues long. The CDR3 nucleotides are TGTGCCAGCAGCTTAGGGCAGGGGGGTGAAGCTTTCTTT. It is translated as CASSLGQGGEAFF.

This clone was detected only once. The chain links TRBV5-4 to TRBJ2-2, with D tentatively TRBD2 (5 bases). The CDR3 loop spans 16 amino acids. The V end lost 4 bases, the J end lost 1 base, and 14 bases lay between the germline ends. The germline V gene has CDR1 SGHNT and CDR2 YYREEE (reference sequence). The CDR3 region is CASSKPGGLNTGELFF. In nucleotides, the CDR3 is TGTGCCAGCAGCAAGCCTGGCGGGCTGAACACCGGGGAGCTGTTTTTT.

The chain has TRBV5-1 and TRBJ1-1; no reliable D call. The V and J ends lost 4 bases and 6 bases respectively, with 13 bases between them. The germline CDR1 and CDR2 sequences are SGHRS and YFSETQ. This CDR3 comprises 13 residues. In DNA form, the CDR3 reads TGCGCCAGCAGCGTCGGGTTTAGGGCTGAAGCTTTCTTT. The encoded protein is CASSVGFRAEAFF.

The gene calls are TRBV9 and TRBJ1-2; no firm D call. CDR1 is SGDLS and CDR2 is YYNGEE in the germline V gene. V was clipped by 4 bases and J by 5 bases, with 18 bases between them. The length of the CDR3 is 15 residues. The CDR3 DNA reads as TGTGCCAGCAGCCCCCGGTCGGGCCAGCTTTATGGCTACACCTTC. Translated: CASSPRSGQLYGYTF.

This clone was observed a single time. This chain joins TRBV14 and TRBJ2-7, with TRBD2 matching 10 bases. The V and J ends lost 3 bases and 4 bases, in that order; junction bases with no gene match: 3. Germline loops: CDR1 SGHDN, CDR2 FVKESK. The CDR3 spans 14 residues. CDR3 amino acids: CASSQGLAWYEQYF. In DNA, the CDR3 is TGTGCCAGCAGCCAGGGACTAGCGTGGTACGAGCAGTACTTC. Full variable domain (remainder filled in from reference TRBV14 and TRBJ2-7): EAGVTQFPSHSVIEKGQTVTLRCDPISGHDNLYWYRRVMGKEIKFLLHFVKESKQDESGMPNNRFLAERTGGTYSTLKVQPAELEDSGVYFCASSQGLAWYEQYFGPGTRLTVT.

The DNA of the CDR3 is TGCGCCAGCAGCCAAGACAAGTCCATGAGCTCCTATAATTCACCCCTCCACTTT. It is translated as CASSQDKSMSSYNSPLHF. The chain combines TRBV4-1 with TRBJ1-6; D gene unclear. V was shortened by 0 bases and J by 0 bases, with 12 bases between the two germline ends. The CDR3 is made up of 18 amino acids. Germline V CDR1 and CDR2: MGHRA, YSYEKL.

This rearrangement joins TRBV7-6 to TRBJ1-4; the match to TRBD1 covers 9 bases. The germline gives CDR1 SGHVS, CDR2 FNYEAQ. With V trimmed by 5 bases and J by 6 bases, 4 bases remained unmatched. This CDR3 has 14 amino acids. In nucleotides, the CDR3 is TGTGCCAGCAGCCCCGGGACAGGGTATGAAAAACTGTTTTTT. Amino acids: CASSPGTGYEKLFF.

This chain links TRBV5-1 with TRBJ1-1; D perhaps matches TRBD1 (5 bases). There are 14 residues in the CDR3. Trimming shortened V by 6 bases and J by 0 bases, and 12 bases separated the two germline ends. Germline V gives CDR1 SGHRS, CDR2 YFSETQ. CDR3 amino acids: CASNSGNMNTEAFF. CDR3 bases: TGCGCCAGCAATTCAGGGAACATGAACACTGAAGCTTTCTTT.

The chain combines TRBV6-1 with TRBJ1-6, with D unclear. Trimming took 2 bases from V and 4 from J, leaving 6 bases between them. Looked up from germline, CDR1 is MNHNS and CDR2 is SASEGT. The CDR3 sequence is 14 residues long. The CDR3: CASSELRYNSPLHF. CDR3 sequence (DNA): TGTGCCAGCAGTGAACTAAGGTATAATTCACCCCTCCACTTT.

This chain connects TRBV30 to TRBJ2-7; TRBD2 matches at 11 bases. V was clipped by 5 bases and J by 5 bases; unmatched bases: 11. The germline gives CDR1 GTSNPN, CDR2 SVGIG (reference sequence). The CDR3 covers 15 residues. The CDR3 protein is CAWAAVAGGIHEQYF. The DNA for the CDR3 is TGTGCCTGGGCCGCCGTAGCGGGAGGGATCCACGAGCAGTACTTC.

The V call is TRBV2, the J call TRBJ1-4; D might be TRBD1 (5 bases). The CDR3 extends over 13 amino acids. Germline CDR1 and CDR2: SNHLY and FYNNEI. Trimming removed 6 bases from V and 5 bases from J, with 10 bases in between. As DNA, the CDR3 is TGTGCCAGCAGCGGGAGGGGAAATGAAAAACTGTTTTTT. As protein: CASSGRGNEKLFF. The complete variable domain, with remaining parts taken from reference TRBV2 and TRBJ1-4, reads EPEVTQTPSHQVTQMGQEVILRCVPISNHLYFYWYRQILGQKVEFLVSFYNNEISEKSEIFDDQFSVERPDGSNFTLKIRSTKLEDSAMYFCASSGRGNEKLFFGSGTQLSVL.

The chain uses TRBV30 and TRBJ2-1; the D gene is possibly TRBD1 (8 bases). The CDR3 has 18 residues. V lost 2 bases and J 8 bases, leaving 28 bases between the germline ends. Germline V gene sequence: CDR1 GTSNPN, CDR2 SVGIG (reference sequence). This CDR3 is CAWSPDRGGFSAGDEQFF. The CDR3 DNA reads as TGTGCCTGGAGTCCAGACAGGGGAGGCTTTTCTGCGGGGGATGAGCAGTTCTTC. Combining the CDR3 with reference TRBV30 and TRBJ2-1 gives the whole variable domain SQTIHQWPATLVQPVGSPLSLECTVEGTSNPNLYWYRQAAGRGLQLLFYSVGIGQISSEVPQNLSASRPQDRQFILSSKKLLLSDSGFYLCAWSPDRGGFSAGDEQFFGPGTRLTVL.

The V gene is TRBV7-9, the J gene TRBJ1-5; tentatively, D is TRBD1 (5 bases). The germline gives CDR1 SEHNR, CDR2 FQNEAQ (reference sequence). This CDR3 region has 14 residues. V lost 5 bases to trimming and J lost 4 bases, with 12 bases between them. As DNA, the CDR3 is TGTGCCAGCAGCCTCAGTTGGGGGAATCAGCCCCAGCATTTT. It specifies CASSLSWGNQPQHF.

CDR3 bases: TGTGCCAGCCGTCCGTATTTAAGCGCCGGGGAGCTGTTTTTT. Translated: CASRPYLSAGELFF. V is TRBV11-2 and J is TRBJ2-2; D unresolved. CDR1 is SGHAT, CDR2 FQNNGV, per germline. V lost 8 bases to trimming and J lost 6 bases, with 16 bases between them. This CDR3 contains 14 residues.

The gene calls are TRBV5-4 and TRBJ2-7, with 7 bases aligning to TRBD2. The germline CDR1 and CDR2 sequences are SGHNT and YYREEE (reference sequence). V lost 2 bases, J lost 2 bases, and 7 bases stayed unmatched. The CDR3 totals 15 residues. The CDR3 loop reads CASSFSGRTTYEQYF. CDR3 nucleotides: TGTGCCAGCAGCTTTAGCGGGCGAACCACCTACGAGCAGTACTTC.

The V and J genes are TRBV28 and TRBJ1-3; no clear D gene. Trimming took 5 bases from V and 4 from J, leaving 12 bases between them. This CDR3 is 14 amino acids long. CDR1 MDHEN and CDR2 SYDVKM come from the germline V gene. The CDR3 protein is CASSHLDTGNTIYF. CDR3 bases: TGTGCCAGCAGTCATTTAGACACCGGAAACACCATATATTTT.

The rearrangement joins TRBV28 to TRBJ2-1; 9 positions match TRBD2. J lost 8 bases, V lost 1 base, and 6 bases had no gene match. Germline lookup yields CDR1 MDHEN and CDR2 SYDVKM. The CDR3 extends over 15 amino acids. The CDR3 region is CASSLLREGGHEQFF. The CDR3 DNA reads TGTGCCAGCAGTTTATTGCGGGAGGGCGGCCATGAGCAGTTCTTC.